The following is a T cell receptor (beta chain) sequence with its context. The sample belongs to a study of shared clonotypes between healthy human individuals. Sequencing was performed with immunoSEQ multiplex PCR; in TCRdb, only in-frame clones are kept and a portion is missing. The sample holds over 1.5 million clones, 95% to 99% seen once. CDR3 size: 13 residues. Per germline, CDR1 KGHSH and CDR2 LQKENI. Trimming removed 4 bases at V and 6 bases at J, with 11 bases between. The chain uses TRBV18 and TRBJ2-3; TRBD2 might be the D (5 bases). Sequenced sample: naive CD4+ T cells sorted from blood. Documented subset: CD45RA+ positively selected. The receptor's source is a young man in good health. In DNA form, the CDR3 reads TGTGCCAGCTCACAGGGAACGGGGGATACGCAGTATTTT. Translation: CASSQGTGDTQYF.